Presented here are 23 T cell receptor beta chains from one specimen sequenced in a study of T cell changes during pregnancy in multiple sclerosis. Here immunoSEQ multiplex PCR was the method, and the copy in TCRdb shows in-frame clones only, minus some. This sample has over 45,000 clones, with 80% to 95% found just once. This specimen consisted of peripheral blood, obtained in the third trimester of pregnancy. The receptor set was obtained from a female donor in good health, enrolled as a control in a pregnancy study.

The chain carries TRBV13 and TRBJ1-2; possible D gene TRBD1, 6 bases. Germline lookup yields CDR1 PRHDT and CDR2 FYEKMQ (reference sequence). Trimming cost V 5 bases and J 0 bases, with 16 bases left between them. The CDR3 sequence is 16 residues long. The CDR3 reads CASSPPSTGSNYGYTF. The CDR3 DNA reads TGTGCCAGCAGCCCACCTTCGACAGGATCTAACTATGGCTACACCTTC.

This chain uses TRBV27 with TRBJ1-2; 9 positions agree with TRBD1. CDR1 MNHEY and CDR2 SMNVEV come from the germline V gene (reference sequence). J gave up 8 bases and V 7 bases, and 8 bases lay outside the gene matches. The CDR3 spans 13 residues. CDR3 nucleotide sequence: TGTGCCAGCAATACCGGGACAGGGTCCGGCTACACCTTC. This gives the protein CASNTGTGSGYTF.

The rearrangement joins TRBV6-6 to TRBJ2-7; no definite D call. The germline V gene has CDR1 MNHNY and CDR2 SVGAGI (reference sequence). This CDR3 spans 11 amino acids. Trimming left V 8 bases short and J 4 bases short, with 9 bases between. The chain's CDR3 is CASADNYEQYF. In DNA, the CDR3 is TGTGCCAGCGCAGATAATTACGAGCAGTACTTC.

The count of this clone is one. The J gene is TRBJ2-3, the V gene TRBV2; TRBD2 is a possible D gene (6 bases). The CDR3 covers 15 residues. V gave up 5 bases and J gave up 2 bases, with 14 bases separating them. Germline CDR1 is SNHLY and CDR2 is FYNNEI. The CDR3 nucleotides read TGTGCCAGCAGTCCCATCGCGGGACTCACAGATACGCAGTATTTT. It is translated as CASSPIAGLTDTQYF.

The chain carries TRBV9 and TRBJ2-5; tentative D call: TRBD2 (6 bases). Trimming removed 4 bases from V and 4 bases from J, with 17 bases in between. The CDR3 contains 15 residues. Germline V CDR1 and CDR2: SGDLS, YYNGEE. CDR3 sequence reads: CASSPDRDFRETQYF. For the CDR3, the DNA is TGTGCCAGCAGCCCCGACCGGGACTTCCGAGAGACCCAGTACTTC.

The CDR3 nucleotides are TGTGCCTGTCTACAGGGGAGCTCCTATAATTCACCCCTCCACTTT. This codes for CACLQGSSYNSPLHF. The chain carries TRBV30 and TRBJ1-6; 7 positions agree with TRBD1. There are 15 residues in the CDR3. Germline CDR1 and CDR2: GTSNPN and SVGIG (reference sequence). With V trimmed by 6 bases and J by 0 bases, 5 bases remained unmatched.

The J gene is TRBJ2-3, the V gene TRBV7-2; 12 bases match TRBD2. The CDR3 extends over 17 amino acids. Trimming took 4 bases from V and 0 from J; bases not matched to a gene: 5. The V gene's germline CDR1 is SGHTA and CDR2 FQGNSA. The CDR3 loop is CASSSGTSGPSTDTQYF. CDR3 coding DNA: TGTGCCAGCAGCTCCGGGACTAGCGGGCCCAGCACAGATACGCAGTATTTT.

The chain carries TRBV7-2 and TRBJ2-1; tentative D call: TRBD1 (5 bases). In germline, CDR1 is SGHTA, CDR2 FQGNSA. CDR3 length: 17 residues. The ends were cut back, 2 bases at V and 5 bases at J, with 19 bases in the middle. Here the CDR3 DNA reads TGTGCCAGCAGCTTATTCGGCAAGGGGTCCCGAAACAATGAGCAGTTCTTC. It is translated as CASSLFGKGSRNNEQFF.

In this sample, this clone turned up once. The chain combines TRBV11-3 with TRBJ2-2; 10 positions agree with TRBD2. The CDR3 totals 17 residues. The germline gives CDR1 SGHNT, CDR2 YENEEA. Losses at the gene ends were 3 bases for V and 0 bases for J; bases not matched to a gene: 4. CDR3 DNA sequence: TGTGCCAGCAGCTTTCCTAGCGGGAGCGCGAACACCGGGGAGCTGTTTTTT. Protein product: CASSFPSGSANTGELFF.

The chain combines TRBV30 with TRBJ1-1; no firm D call. Germline V gene lookup returns CDR1 GTSNPN and CDR2 SVGIG (reference sequence). V dropped 0 bases and J dropped 11 bases, with 13 bases sitting between them. The CDR3 loop spans 12 amino acids. CDR3 bases: TGTGCCTGGAGTGTCCCCCCGGGAGGGGCTTTCTTT. It translates to CAWSVPPGGAFF.

The chain carries TRBV7-8 and TRBJ1-3; 7 bases are a match to TRBD1. Germline-derived CDR1 and CDR2 are SGHVS and FQNEAQ. With V trimmed by 3 bases and J by 4 bases, 6 bases remained unmatched. The CDR3 runs 15 residues. This CDR3 is CASSFQGTAGNTIYF. The CDR3, as DNA: TGTGCCAGCAGCTTCCAGGGGACAGCCGGAAACACCATATATTTT.

The chain recombines TRBV5-8 with TRBJ2-2; 11 bases align to TRBD2. CDR1 SGHTS and CDR2 YDEGEE come from the germline V gene. The ends lost 4 bases at V and 3 bases at J; junction bases unmatched: 5. The CDR3 length is 16 residues. The CDR3 region has the DNA TGTGCCAGCAGCCCAACTAGCGGGAGTTACACCGGGGAGCTGTTTTTT. This gives the protein CASSPTSGSYTGELFF.

The CDR3 sequence is CSVGGPGSGNTIYF. The CDR3 DNA sequence: TGCAGCGTCGGTGGGCCCGGATCTGGAAACACCATATATTTT. This sequence joins TRBV29-1 and TRBJ1-3; D unclear. Trimming took 6 bases from V and 1 from J, leaving 13 bases between them. The CDR3 contains 14 residues. The germline V gene encodes CDR1 SQVTM and CDR2 ANQGSEA.

This clone was picked up one time. The genes are TRBV5-1 and TRBJ2-1, with 9 nucleotides matching TRBD2. V lost 8 bases to trimming and J lost 3 bases; unmatched junction nucleotides: 6. Germline V gene sequence: CDR1 SGHRS, CDR2 YFSETQ. CDR3 length: 14 amino acids. This CDR3 reads CARPGLAGYNEQFF. CDR3 DNA: TGCGCCAGGCCGGGACTAGCAGGCTACAATGAGCAGTTCTTC.

This clone came up once. The chain recombines TRBV28 with TRBJ1-2; D is undetermined. Trimming stripped 6 bases from V and 4 bases from J, with 6 bases between. There are 11 residues in the CDR3. Germline loops: CDR1 MDHEN, CDR2 SYDVKM. The chain's CDR3 is CASRSGYGYTF. The CDR3 DNA is TGTGCCAGCAGGTCAGGCTATGGCTACACCTTC.

The sample holds a few counts of this clone. J is TRBJ1-2 and V is TRBV10-3; D perhaps matches TRBD1 (6 bases). Trimming pared 7 bases from V and 3 bases from J, leaving 6 bases between. This CDR3 is 11 amino acids long. Germline CDR1 is ENHRY and CDR2 is SYGVKD. CDR3 coding DNA: TGTGCCATCACAGGGGACTATGGCTACACCTTC. Amino acid sequence: CAITGDYGYTF.

The sample holds one count of this clone. V gene TRBV9 combines with J gene TRBJ2-7, with 7 positions matching TRBD1. Losses at the gene ends were 5 bases for V and 3 bases for J; bases not matched to a gene: 5. The germline CDR1 and CDR2 sequences are SGDLS and YYNGEE. This CDR3 comprises 13 residues. The CDR3 here is CASSSRQGYEQYF. In DNA form, the CDR3 reads TGTGCCAGCAGTTCCAGACAGGGCTACGAGCAGTACTTC.

The rearrangement uses TRBV19 and TRBJ1-3; D not resolved. Germline V gives CDR1 LNHDA, CDR2 SQIVND (reference sequence). There are 15 residues in the CDR3. The V end lost 3 bases, the J end lost 7 bases, and 16 bases lay between the germline ends. This CDR3 is CASSIPGGSGNTIYF. The CDR3 DNA reads TGTGCCAGTAGTATCCCTGGAGGCTCGGGGAACACCATATATTTT.

CDR3: CASNLAGGPRETQYF. CDR3 DNA: TGTGCCAGTAACCTAGCGGGGGGGCCGAGAGAGACCCAGTACTTC. This chain joins TRBV19 and TRBJ2-5; 12 positions agree with TRBD2. The junction had 7 bases not matched to a gene; V was cut back by 7 bases and J by 4 bases. Germline V gene lookup returns CDR1 LNHDA and CDR2 SQIVND (reference sequence). This CDR3 is built from 15 residues.

V and J are TRBV2 and TRBJ2-2, with 8 positions matching TRBD1. V shed 1 base and J 15 bases; nucleotides not matched to a gene: 4. Germline CDR1 reads SNHLY; CDR2 reads FYNNEI. The CDR3 length is 12 residues. Here the CDR3 DNA reads TGTGCCAGCAGTGAAGGGACAGGGCATTTGTTTTTT. Amino acids: CASSEGTGHLFF.

This rearrangement joins TRBV7-9 to TRBJ2-7; D is unresolved. CDR3 length: 13 residues. The V end lost 7 bases, the J end lost 2 bases, and 12 bases lay between the germline ends. Per germline, CDR1 SEHNR and CDR2 FQNEAQ (reference sequence). The CDR3 nucleotides read TGTGCCAGCACATGGGCCGAAGCCTACGAGCAGTACTTC. Protein sequence: CASTWAEAYEQYF.

This chain uses TRBV11-1 with TRBJ2-2; D is possibly TRBD1 (5 bases). V was shortened by 5 bases and J by 6 bases, with 13 bases between the two germline ends. The CDR3 has 14 residues. CDR1 and CDR2 from the germline V gene are SGHAT and FQDESV (reference sequence). The CDR3 nucleotides read TGTGCCAGCAGCCTCACAGGATCGGCCGGGGAGCTGTTTTTT. Translated, it gives CASSLTGSAGELFF.

The rearrangement uses TRBV9 and TRBJ1-1; perhaps TRBD1 as D (5 bases). V was pared by 0 bases and J by 2 bases, with 11 bases between. Germline CDR1 reads SGDLS; CDR2 reads YYNGEE. The CDR3 sequence is 15 residues long. CDR3 sequence (DNA): TGTGCCAGCAGCGTAGTCGGAGGGGAAAACACTGAAGCTTTCTTT. Its translation is CASSVVGGENTEAFF.